This passage covers 17 T cell receptor beta chains from one sample sequenced in a study of T cells in Graves' hyperthyroidism and ophthalmopathy. Amplification yielded TCR beta CDR3 regions, with RNA transcripts as the source. The primer set for the first-round RT-PCR of the TCR CDR3 was HTBI. Using its own MiXCR run on the multiplex PCR reads, TCRdb lists one record per CDR3 protein. The sample lists some 620,000 distinct CDR3 sequences; around 15% were seen once. Material for sequencing was blood. The receptor source for this set is a woman in her thirties with Graves' hyperthyroidism.

Concerning this clonotype itself: A much bigger clone sits one base away, suggesting this may be a read error. The chain links TRBV7-2 to TRBJ2-7; 9 bases are a match to TRBD2. The germline CDR1 and CDR2 sequences are SGHTA and FQGNSA. This CDR3 contains 15 residues. The CDR3: CANSTSSGATYEQYF. The CDR3 DNA reads TGTGCCAACAGCACATCTAGCGGGGCTACCTACGAGCAGTACTTC. Based on the CDR3 plus reference TRBV7-2 and TRBJ2-7, the full variable domain is GAGVSQSPSNKVTEKGKDVELRCDPISGHTALYWYRQSLGQGLEFLIYFQGNSAPDKSGLPSDRFSAERTGGSVSTLTIQRTQQEDSAVYLCANSTSSGATYEQYFGPGTRLTVT.

Here the CDR3 reads CSARDARTLVGGYTF. CDR3 DNA: TGCAGTGCTAGAGATGCGAGGACTCTCGTGGGGGGCTACACCTTC. This sequence joins TRBV20-1 and TRBJ1-2; D remains unclear. The CDR3 is 15 residues long. V was shortened by 0 bases and J by 8 bases, with 19 bases between the two germline ends. The germline CDR1 and CDR2 sequences are DFQATT and SNEGSKA (reference sequence).

This clonotype was seen only once. The V gene is TRBV20-1, the J gene TRBJ1-3; D gene ambiguous. V was shortened by 3 bases and J by 8 bases, with 11 bases between the two germline ends. There are 12 residues in the CDR3. Germline-derived CDR1 and CDR2 are DFQATT and SNEGSKA (reference sequence). CDR3 loop: CSARNPLDTIYF. DNA of the CDR3: TGCAGTGCTAGGAACCCGCTAGACACCATATATTTT.

This clonotype has more than one count but fewer than ten. The genes are TRBV7-3 and TRBJ2-3, with 10 bases aligning to TRBD2. The V gene's germline CDR1 is SGHTA and CDR2 FQGTGA. The CDR3 spans 17 residues. V lost 1 base to trimming and J lost 4 bases; unmatched junction nucleotides: 8. Here the CDR3 reads CASSLMAASGRPDTQYF. The CDR3 DNA reads TGTGCCAGCAGCTTAATGGCCGCTAGCGGGAGACCAGATACGCAGTATTTT.

Note on this clonotype: A much larger clone sits a single nucleotide away, making a read error possible. The chain couples TRBV12-5 to TRBJ1-1; D gene uncertain. V gave up 6 bases and J gave up 10 bases, with 12 bases separating them. The CDR3 consists of 11 residues. Germline CDR1 and CDR2: LGHNT and FRNRAP. CDR3 nucleotide sequence: TGTGCTAGTGGCTCCGGGCTTGGAGCTTTCTTT. Protein product: CASGSGLGAFF.

This clonotype was seen ten or more times. The chain carries TRBV2 and TRBJ1-1; a possible D gene is TRBD1 (6 bases). Trimming shortened V by 8 bases and J by 0 bases, and 16 bases separated the two germline ends. The CDR3 totals 15 residues. Germline V gene sequence: CDR1 SNHLY, CDR2 FYNNEI. The CDR3 protein is CASGTFLGMNTEAFF. DNA for the CDR3: TGTGCCAGCGGGACATTTCTGGGCATGAACACTGAAGCTTTCTTT.

In its sample, this clonotype was seen many times. The chain links TRBV2 to TRBJ1-5; possible D gene TRBD1, 5 bases. With 3 bases removed from V and 5 bases from J, the gap between germline ends came to 14 bases. The CDR3 totals 15 residues. CDR1 and CDR2 from the germline V gene are SNHLY and FYNNEI. In nucleotides, the CDR3 is TGTGCCAGCAGTGAGGCCAGGGTGTCCGATCAGCCCCAGCATTTT. Its translation: CASSEARVSDQPQHF.

The rearrangement links TRBV6-5 to TRBJ2-1; TRBD2 aligns across 8 bases. V trimming: 3 bases; J trimming: 7 bases; junction bases outside the gene matches: 8. Germline assignment: CDR1 MNHEY and CDR2 SVGAGI. This CDR3 is built from 15 residues. The CDR3 here is CASSYPGGPKNEQFF. The CDR3 DNA sequence: TGTGCCAGCAGTTATCCGGGAGGGCCGAAGAATGAGCAGTTCTTC.

This clonotype came up many times. This chain connects TRBV6-2 or TRBV6-3 to TRBJ1-1; TRBD1 might be the D (5 bases). Germline V lookup: CDR1 MNHEY, CDR2 SVGEGT. The CDR3 has 16 amino acids. V lost 7 bases to trimming and J lost 0 bases, with 18 bases between them. CDR3 sequence reads: CASKPTNGGLNTEAFF. The CDR3 nucleotides read TGTGCCAGCAAACCTACCAACGGGGGATTGAACACTGAAGCTTTCTTT.

In its sample, this clonotype was seen a few times. V is TRBV20-1 and J is TRBJ2-3; D call uncertain. The V and J ends lost 3 bases and 0 bases respectively, with 13 bases between them. Per the germline V gene, CDR1 is DFQATT and CDR2 is SNEGSKA (reference sequence). The CDR3 sequence is 15 residues long. CDR3 amino acids: CSASVQALSTDTQYF. As DNA, the CDR3 is TGCAGTGCTAGTGTTCAGGCCTTAAGCACAGATACGCAGTATTTT.

This clonotype appeared a few times. J is TRBJ2-2 and V is TRBV15; TRBD1 matches at 9 bases. The CDR3 has 17 residues. In germline, CDR1 is LNHNV, CDR2 YYDKDF (reference sequence). J was trimmed by 5 bases and V by 3 bases; bases with no gene match: 10. This chain's CDR3 is CATSRVQGARGTGELFF. The CDR3 coding sequence is TGTGCCACCAGCAGGGTACAGGGGGCGAGAGGTACCGGGGAGCTGTTTTTT. Using reference TRBV15 and TRBJ2-2 for the parts outside the CDR3, the full variable domain is DAMVIQNPRYQVTQFGKPVTLSCSQTLNHNVMYWYQQKSSQAPKLLFHYYDKDFNNEADTPDNFQSRRPNTSFCFLDIRSPGLGDTAMYLCATSRVQGARGTGELFFGEGSRLTVL.

This chain joins TRBV12-5 and TRBJ2-1; 16 nucleotides agree with TRBD2. The CDR3 has 18 amino acids. Per germline, CDR1 LGHNT and CDR2 FRNRAP. The V gene end was trimmed by 2 bases and the J gene end by 10 bases; junction bases not matched to a gene: 11. This chain's CDR3 is CASGLNLGTSGRAEEQFF. In nucleotides, the CDR3 is TGTGCTAGTGGTTTGAATCTCGGGACTAGCGGGAGGGCCGAGGAGCAGTTCTTC.

The sample holds many counts of this clonotype. This chain uses TRBV6-1 with TRBJ2-3, with D perhaps matching TRBD2 (5 bases). The germline V and J ends were trimmed by 11 bases and 0 bases, with 12 bases remaining between them. CDR1 and CDR2 (germline): MNHNS, SASEGT. This CDR3 comprises 13 residues. CDR3 in amino acids: CASGGYSTDTQYF. In DNA, the CDR3 is TGTGCCTCAGGCGGGTATAGCACAGATACGCAGTATTTT.

This clonotype was seen many times. CDR3 sequence: CASSVLRGDTIYF. CDR3 nucleotide sequence: TGTGCCAGCAGTGTCCTCAGGGGAGACACCATATATTTT. V usage is TRBV2 and J usage is TRBJ1-3, with D possibly being TRBD1 (6 bases). The CDR3 runs 13 residues. V dropped 4 bases and J dropped 8 bases, with 12 bases sitting between them. The germline V gene encodes CDR1 SNHLY and CDR2 FYNNEI.

This clonotype was observed many times. The chain combines TRBV18 with TRBJ2-5; TRBD1 might be the D (5 bases). The V end lost 2 bases, the J end lost 5 bases, and 9 bases lay between the germline ends. This CDR3 has 13 residues. Germline V gene data show CDR1 as KGHSH and CDR2 as LQKENI. CDR3 DNA: TGTGCCAGCTCACCAGTACACAGGGAGACCCAGTACTTC. Translating gives CASSPVHRETQYF.

In its sample, this clonotype was seen a few times. Sequence at one end of the junction differs from germline and may be a read error. The chain couples TRBV7-3 to TRBJ2-5; the D gene is possibly TRBD2 (6 bases). This CDR3 region has 14 residues. Germline CDR1 SGHTA, CDR2 FQGTGA. The CDR3: CASSSGGVRGTQYF. The CDR3 DNA follows: TGTGCCAGCAGCTCAGGAGGGGTCCGCGGGACCCAGTATTTC.

This clonotype turned up a few times. The V call is TRBV29-1, the J call TRBJ1-2; D gene unclear. This CDR3 is built from 11 residues. Germline V gene sequence: CDR1 SQVTM, CDR2 ANQGSEA. The V gene lost 6 bases and the J gene lost 8 bases, with 13 bases spanning the gap. Written as DNA, the CDR3 is TGCAGCGTGTCTAGCGACCGGGGCTACACCTTC. Translating it yields CSVSSDRGYTF.